This T cell receptor (beta chain) was obtained from a study of T cells in Graves' hyperthyroidism and ophthalmopathy. Study details: It was at initial diagnosis, before any treatment, that peripheral blood was collected. General study points: Among thyroid clonotypes expanded above 0.001, most also appeared in blood. Ophthalmopathy was separated from stable hyperthyroidism by a 13 V-J model.

With V trimmed by 5 bases and J by 4 bases, 7 bases remained unmatched. Germline CDR1 reads SGHNT; CDR2 reads YENEEA. This CDR3 region has 16 residues. From RNA transcripts, TCR beta CDR3 regions were amplified. Initially, a first-round RT-PCR of the TCR CDR3 employed the HTBI primer set. TCRdb re-called the multiplex PCR reads through MiXCR, storing one row per CDR3 protein. Of 700,000 or so distinct CDR3 sequences detected, 14% appear once; the ten largest clones hold approximately 12%. This clonotype was seen many times. The target antigen is unknown. This clonotype originated in a woman in her forties or fifties with Graves' ophthalmopathy. The sequenced sample was blood. This chain connects TRBV11-3 to TRBJ2-1, with 11 bases identical to TRBD1. The CDR3 sequence is CASSPRTGGYYNEQFF. The CDR3 bases are TGTGCCAGCAGCCCACGGACAGGGGGCTATTACAATGAGCAGTTCTTC.